Listed here are 10 T cell receptor beta chains from one sample, sequenced in a study of vaccination and CD4 T cells after COVID-19. The antigens of these receptors remain unknown. Described treatment: roughly ten-day PBMC culture with coronavirus spike peptide pools or control peptides (ViraFEST assay). The unexposed donor provided CD4+ T cells, which were taken before the COVID-19 pandemic (2011-2018). The study sequenced cultured CD4+ T cell DNA using the Oncomine TCR Beta short-read assay. TCRdb recomputed calls from the PCR reads with MiXCR, one row per CDR3 protein. Here the sample spans roughly 8,100 distinct CDR3 sequences, around 48% being singletons. Material for sequencing was CD4+ T cells from blood, cultured in vitro. The source of these receptors is a human donor in good health.

V gene TRBV10-3 combines with J gene TRBJ2-5, with D tentatively TRBD1 (5 bases). The germline V and J ends were trimmed by 3 bases and 5 bases, with 16 bases remaining between them. In germline, CDR1 is ENHRY, CDR2 SYGVKD. The CDR3 runs 15 residues. CDR3 in amino acids: CAISESGPRRETQYF. The CDR3 region has the DNA TGTGCCATCAGTGAATCAGGGCCTCGTAGGGAGACCCAGTACTTC.

The CDR3 DNA reads TGTGCCAGCAGCTTAGTATCCGGGGGAGTCACTGAAGCTTTCTTT. Encoded protein: CASSLVSGGVTEAFF. The gene calls are TRBV7-2 and TRBJ1-1; D may be TRBD1 (5 bases). The V end was cut by 1 base, the J end by 4 bases, with 13 bases between. This CDR3 has 15 residues. The V gene's germline CDR1 is SGHTA and CDR2 FQGNSA.

This clonotype was detected only a few times. The genes are TRBV19 and TRBJ1-5; D remains ambiguous. CDR1 LNHDA and CDR2 SQIVND come from the germline V gene (reference sequence). The CDR3 totals 15 residues. Trimming shortened V by 5 bases and J by 4 bases, and 15 bases separated the two germline ends. The CDR3 region is CASSGVGNPNQPQHF. CDR3 nucleotides: TGTGCCAGTAGTGGGGTCGGTAACCCAAATCAGCCCCAGCATTTT.

The chain uses TRBV5-4 and TRBJ1-6; D may be TRBD1 (5 bases). Trimming stripped 6 bases from V and 0 bases from J, with 19 bases between. This CDR3 comprises 18 residues. Germline CDR1 SGHNT, CDR2 YYREEE (reference sequence). The CDR3 is CASTVGVGLSSYNSPLHF. The DNA for the CDR3 is TGTGCCAGCACCGTTGGAGTGGGGCTCAGCTCCTATAATTCACCCCTCCACTTT.

This clonotype was counted only a few times. The chain uses TRBV7-9 and TRBJ2-3; 10 bases align to TRBD2. Germline V lookup: CDR1 SEHNR, CDR2 FQNEAQ (reference sequence). The CDR3 totals 15 residues. V lost 8 bases, J lost 2 bases, and 7 bases stayed unmatched. As DNA, the CDR3 is TGTGCCAGCCTGCCACTAGCGGGGAACACAGATACGCAGTATTTT. This gives the protein CASLPLAGNTDTQYF.

The chain is built from TRBV7-6 and TRBJ2-1, with D perhaps TRBD2 (5 bases). Trimming removed 5 bases at V and 9 bases at J, with 20 bases between. CDR3 length equals 15 residues. Per germline, CDR1 SGHVS and CDR2 FNYEAQ. The CDR3 region has the DNA TGTGCCAGCAGCCTCCCGGGGTTGGGATCGGGTGAGCAGTTCTTC. Its protein is CASSLPGLGSGEQFF.

This clonotype was observed a handful of times. This chain uses TRBV6-2 or TRBV6-3 with TRBJ2-1; 11 positions agree with TRBD2. CDR1 is MNHEY, CDR2 SVGEGT, per germline. Trimming at V came to 5 bases and at J to 3 bases, leaving 3 bases not matched to a gene. The CDR3 runs 15 residues. For the CDR3, the DNA is TGTGCCAGCAGTCAAACTAGCGGGGGCTACAATGAGCAGTTCTTC. Amino acids: CASSQTSGGYNEQFF.

The chain combines TRBV7-9 with TRBJ1-2, with TRBD1 identical over 7 bases. The CDR3 spans 12 residues. The V and J ends lost 5 bases and 7 bases, in that order; junction bases with no gene match: 4. CDR1 is SEHNR, CDR2 FQNEAQ, per germline (reference sequence). The chain's CDR3 is CASSDRDFGYTF. The CDR3 bases are TGTGCCAGCAGCGACAGGGATTTTGGCTACACCTTC.

The chain employs TRBV19 and TRBJ1-5; 7 bases are a match to TRBD1. The CDR3 totals 14 residues. In germline, CDR1 is LNHDA, CDR2 SQIVND (reference sequence). Trimming took 6 bases from V and 1 from J; bases not matched to a gene: 3. In nucleotides, the CDR3 is TGTGCCAGTAGGGCAGGGGGGAGCAATCAGCCCCAGCATTTT. It codes for CASRAGGSNQPQHF. Using reference TRBV19 and TRBJ1-5 for the parts outside the CDR3, the full variable domain is DGGITQSPKYLFRKEGQNVTLSCEQNLNHDAMYWYRQDPGQGLRLIYYSQIVNDFQKGDIAEGYSVSREKKESFPLTVTSAQKNPTAFYLCASRAGGSNQPQHFGDGTRLSIL.

This chain links TRBV9 with TRBJ2-1, with D maybe TRBD2 (7 bases). The V and J ends lost 3 bases and 0 bases respectively, with 13 bases between them. This CDR3 spans 16 amino acids. Germline lookup yields CDR1 SGDLS and CDR2 YYNGEE. CDR3 sequence reads: CASSARGDNSYNEQFF. CDR3 nucleotide sequence: TGTGCCAGCAGCGCCCGGGGGGACAACTCCTACAATGAGCAGTTCTTC.